This T cell receptor beta chain was sequenced for a study of vaccination and CD4 T cells after COVID-19. In the study overall: Convalescent persons amounted to six males plus four females, two of whom were Hispanic.

The Oncomine TCR Beta short-read assay generated sequence data from the DNA of cultured CD4+ T cells. The source of extracted genomic DNA was cultured CD4+ T cells. TCRdb re-called the PCR reads with MiXCR, one entry per CDR3 protein. The data show 13,000 or so distinct CDR3 sequences, around 40% seen once. In the case of this clonotype: Its antigen is not known. At one end the junction does not follow the germline gene, possibly because of a read error.

Whole-study results and caveats: Convalescent patient numbers were relatively low, with no early post-infection timepoints.

There are 14 residues in the CDR3. The germline gives CDR1 MNHNS, CDR2 SASEGT. Treatment indicated: approximately 10-day PBMC culture with coronavirus spike peptide pools or control peptides (ViraFEST assay). The V gene is TRBV6-1, the J gene TRBJ1-1; 7 nucleotides align to TRBD1. The source material was CD4+ T cells from blood, cultured in vitro. The sequence derives from a human donor who had recovered from COVID-19. The CDR3 DNA is TGTGCCACAATCGGAGACAGGGCGAACACTAAAGCTTTCTTT. It specifies CATIGDRANTKAFF.